The T cell receptor (beta chain) described here comes from a study of lymphopenia after photon versus proton radiotherapy. Looked up from germline, CDR1 is SGHKS and CDR2 is YYEKEE (reference sequence). The V gene end was trimmed by 3 bases and the J gene end by 3 bases; junction bases not matched to a gene: 7. This CDR3 spans 15 amino acids. Using immunoSEQ multiplex PCR, the repertoire was profiled, and TCRdb retains in-frame clones only, with some absent. The sample has roughly 25,000 clones; about 87% are singletons. The V gene is TRBV5-5, the J gene TRBJ1-1; 8 bases agree with TRBD1. The sequences come from peripheral blood, collected from a patient treated with photon-based radiotherapy. The source is a man aged 50 or older with gastric cancer. CDR3 residues: CASSSGQGKDTEAFF. For the CDR3, the DNA is TGTGCCAGCAGCTCCGGACAGGGAAAGGACACTGAAGCTTTCTTT.